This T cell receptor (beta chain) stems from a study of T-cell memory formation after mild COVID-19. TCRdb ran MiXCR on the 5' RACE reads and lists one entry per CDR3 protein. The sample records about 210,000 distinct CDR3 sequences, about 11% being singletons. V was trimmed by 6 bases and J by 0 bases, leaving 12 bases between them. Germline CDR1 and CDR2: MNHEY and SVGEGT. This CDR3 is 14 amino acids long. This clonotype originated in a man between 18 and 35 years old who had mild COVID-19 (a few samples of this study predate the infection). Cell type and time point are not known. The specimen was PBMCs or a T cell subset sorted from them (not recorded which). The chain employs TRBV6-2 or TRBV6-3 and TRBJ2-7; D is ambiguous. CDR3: CASSPDRFSYEQYV. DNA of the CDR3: TGTGCCAGCAGCCCTGACCGCTTCTCCTACGAGCAGTACGTC.